This passage covers 19 T cell receptor beta chains from one sample sequenced in a study of OX40 agonist ivuxolimab in advanced cancers. Sequencing was performed with immunoSEQ multiplex PCR; in TCRdb, only in-frame clones are kept and a portion is missing. The sample has about 32,000 clones, around nine tenths seen once. Sequences were derived from CD4+ or CD8+ T cells sorted from blood, sampled in a trial of the OX40 agonist ivuxolimab. The receptor set was obtained from an adult with an advanced solid tumor such as melanoma, head and neck, liver or kidney cancer.

The V call is TRBV19, the J call TRBJ2-1; tentatively, D is TRBD1 (5 bases). The CDR3 is 15 residues long. The germline CDR1 and CDR2 sequences are LNHDA and SQIVND (reference sequence). Trimming stripped 7 bases from V and 8 bases from J, with 21 bases between. The CDR3 is CASNSGPQLRDEQFF. The CDR3 region has the DNA TGTGCCAGTAATTCAGGGCCGCAACTACGCGATGAGCAGTTCTTC.

The chain is built from TRBV28 and TRBJ2-7; tentatively, D is TRBD2 (6 bases). There are 12 residues in the CDR3. The germline V gene has CDR1 MDHEN and CDR2 SYDVKM. V shed 8 bases and J shed 4 bases, with 12 bases lying between them. The CDR3 coding sequence is TGTGCCAGCGCCCCCGGGAGATACGAGCAGTACTTC. Protein product: CASAPGRYEQYF.

This sequence joins TRBV29-1 and TRBJ1-1; D remains unclear. Per germline, CDR1 SQVTM and CDR2 ANQGSEA. The germline V and J ends were trimmed by 4 bases and 4 bases, with 16 bases remaining between them. The CDR3 has 14 residues. DNA of the CDR3: TGCAGCGTTGGGGCGGTCATTAAGGGCACTGAAGCTTTCTTT. Amino acid sequence: CSVGAVIKGTEAFF.

Concerning this clone itself: Within the sample, other DNA sequences also encode this same CDR3. The V call is TRBV7-8, the J call TRBJ2-2; D unresolved. Germline loops: CDR1 SGHVS, CDR2 FQNEAQ. The V gene lost 2 bases and the J gene lost 3 bases, with 7 bases spanning the gap. CDR3 length: 14 amino acids. In DNA form, the CDR3 reads TGTGCCAGCAGCTTATCAGAGTACACCGGGGAGCTGTTTTTT. It is translated as CASSLSEYTGELFF.

The V call is TRBV7-9, the J call TRBJ1-5; no reliable D call. The germline CDR1 and CDR2 sequences are SEHNR and FQNEAQ (reference sequence). The ends were cut back, 4 bases at V and 0 bases at J, with 7 bases in the middle. The CDR3 covers 14 residues. CDR3 DNA sequence: TGTGCCAGCAGCTACAGTACTAGCAATCAGCCCCAGCATTTT. Translated: CASSYSTSNQPQHF.

The CDR3 DNA reads as TGTGCCAGCAGCTTGCCGACCCGCCAAGAGACCCAGTACTTC. Amino acids: CASSLPTRQETQYF. This chain connects TRBV6-6 to TRBJ2-5; D is uncertain. CDR1 MNHNY and CDR2 SVGAGI come from the germline V gene (reference sequence). The CDR3 has 14 residues. The ends were cut back, 6 bases at V and 1 base at J, with 12 bases in the middle.

For the CDR3, the DNA is TGTGCCAGCAGCCCCCGACAGGGAGACTACGAGCAGTACTTC. It specifies CASSPRQGDYEQYF. The J gene is TRBJ2-7, the V gene TRBV7-9; TRBD1 matches at 7 bases. Unmatched junction bases numbered 7, after V lost 5 bases and J lost 3 bases. CDR1 and CDR2 from the germline V gene are SEHNR and FQNEAQ (reference sequence). The CDR3 contains 14 residues.

The chain combines TRBV15 with TRBJ1-2; 9 bases agree with TRBD1. The V gene end was trimmed by 3 bases and the J gene end by 4 bases; junction bases not matched to a gene: 9. This CDR3 comprises 16 residues. CDR1 is LNHNV and CDR2 is YYDKDF in the germline V gene (reference sequence). This CDR3 is CATSSPQDRGIYGYTF. The CDR3 nucleotides are TGTGCCACCAGCAGTCCCCAGGACAGGGGCATCTATGGCTACACCTTC. Variable domain in full (rest from reference TRBV15 and TRBJ1-2): DAMVIQNPRYQVTQFGKPVTLSCSQTLNHNVMYWYQQKSSQAPKLLFHYYDKDFNNEADTPDNFQSRRPNTSFCFLDIRSPGLGDTAMYLCATSSPQDRGIYGYTFGSGTRLTVV.

The table lists this clone with a count of one. The rearrangement joins TRBV4-2 to TRBJ2-7, with 7 bases that match TRBD1. The germline V gene encodes CDR1 LGHNA and CDR2 YNFKEQ. The CDR3 runs to 16 residues. The V gene end was trimmed by 3 bases and the J gene end by 2 bases; junction bases not matched to a gene: 10. The CDR3 DNA is TGTGCCAGCAGCCAGAGAGACAGGGTACCCCCCTACGAGCAGTACTTC. Translation gives CASSQRDRVPPYEQYF.

V usage is TRBV19 and J usage is TRBJ2-7; D remains ambiguous. The V gene lost 3 bases and the J gene lost 4 bases, with 13 bases spanning the gap. The germline gives CDR1 LNHDA, CDR2 SQIVND (reference sequence). This CDR3 is 14 amino acids long. The DNA for the CDR3 is TGTGCCAGTAGTATCTCGACCTCACTTTACGAGCAGTACTTC. It is translated as CASSISTSLYEQYF.

J is TRBJ1-4 and V is TRBV28; TRBD1 matches 9 bases. Trimming cost V 4 bases and J 6 bases; bases outside gene matches: 3. Germline loops: CDR1 MDHEN, CDR2 SYDVKM. This CDR3 is built from 14 residues. The CDR3 is CASSYRGRDEKLFF. CDR3 DNA sequence: TGTGCCAGCAGTTACAGGGGGCGTGATGAAAAACTGTTTTTT.

CDR3 coding DNA: TGTGCCAGCAGTTTGGCGGGGGGCTACGAGCAGTACTTC. Its protein is CASSLAGGYEQYF. The chain has TRBV27 and TRBJ2-7; 8 bases are shared with TRBD2. V lost 3 bases, J lost 3 bases, and 1 base stayed unmatched. Germline V gene data show CDR1 as MNHEY and CDR2 as SMNVEV (reference sequence). The CDR3 runs 13 residues.

V is TRBV4-3 and J is TRBJ1-1; D is ambiguous. The CDR3 totals 15 residues. Trimming shortened V by 4 bases and J by 4 bases, and 16 bases separated the two germline ends. The germline V gene has CDR1 LGHNA and CDR2 YSLEER. CDR3 in amino acids: CASSPSFGVVTEAFF. The CDR3 nucleotides read TGCGCCAGCAGCCCGAGTTTCGGGGTTGTCACTGAAGCTTTCTTT.

The gene calls are TRBV13 and TRBJ2-7, with 8 positions matching TRBD1. The germline gives CDR1 PRHDT, CDR2 FYEKMQ (reference sequence). There are 13 residues in the CDR3. The ends lost 0 bases at V and 5 bases at J; junction bases unmatched: 0. The CDR3 sequence: CASSLGTGDEQYF. CDR3 in DNA: TGTGCCAGCAGCTTAGGGACAGGGGACGAGCAGTACTTC. Supplemented by reference TRBV13 and TRBJ2-7, the full variable domain reads AAGVIQSPRHLIKEKRETATLKCYPIPRHDTVYWYQQGPGQDPQFLISFYEKMQSDKGSIPDRFSAQQFSDYHSELNMSSLELGDSALYFCASSLGTGDEQYFGPGTRLTVT.

The V gene is TRBV27, the J gene TRBJ2-3; D is perhaps TRBD2 (6 bases). CDR1 and CDR2 (germline): MNHEY, SMNVEV (reference sequence). The CDR3 is 13 amino acids. V gave up 2 bases and J gave up 6 bases, with 9 bases separating them. The CDR3 DNA reads TGTGCCAGCAGTTTAGCGACTAGTGATACGCAGTATTTT. It specifies CASSLATSDTQYF.

The rearrangement uses TRBV27 and TRBJ1-5; no reliable D call. Per germline, CDR1 MNHEY and CDR2 SMNVEV (reference sequence). The CDR3 is 15 amino acids. V was cut by 3 bases and J by 2 bases, with 11 bases left in between. Here the CDR3 DNA reads TGTGCCAGCAGTTTCCGGGGTGAGCGCAATCAGCCCCAGCATTTT. Translating gives CASSFRGERNQPQHF.

This clone has just one count. The chain uses TRBV27 and TRBJ1-6; D unresolved. Germline V gene sequence: CDR1 MNHEY, CDR2 SMNVEV (reference sequence). This CDR3 contains 14 residues. The ends were cut back, 3 bases at V and 7 bases at J, with 10 bases in the middle. The CDR3 DNA sequence: TGTGCCAGCAGTTTTCCAAATCCCAATTCACCCCTCCACTTT. Residues: CASSFPNPNSPLHF.

The chain links TRBV5-1 to TRBJ2-1, with 7 nucleotides matching TRBD2. V lost 0 bases and J lost 4; bases outside the gene matches: 13. From germline, CDR1 is SGHRS and CDR2 YFSETQ. The CDR3 totals 18 residues. CDR3 in amino acids: CASSLAFLAVPAYNEQFF. CDR3 sequence (DNA): TGCGCCAGCAGCTTGGCTTTCCTAGCGGTACCGGCGTACAATGAGCAGTTCTTC.

The chain recombines TRBV29-1 with TRBJ2-1; D is perhaps TRBD2 (5 bases). V lost 5 bases to trimming and J lost 5 bases, with 28 bases between them. This CDR3 has 18 amino acids. In germline, CDR1 is SQVTM, CDR2 ANQGSEA. CDR3 in amino acids: CSVKGGPQPWAGDNEQFF. Written as DNA, the CDR3 is TGCAGCGTTAAAGGCGGACCGCAACCATGGGCGGGTGACAATGAGCAGTTCTTC.